One sample yielded the 29 T cell receptor beta chains listed below, sequenced in a study of blood T cell repertoires in COVID-19. The data were produced by immunoSEQ multiplex PCR, yet TCRdb's version contains in-frame clones alone and is incomplete. The sample holds under 200,000 clones, around four fifths seen once. The sequenced sample consisted of PBMCs or T cells enriched from blood (not recorded which). The origin of the receptors is a woman aged 45-65 years who had recovered from COVID-19.

V is TRBV28 and J is TRBJ1-3; no reliable D call. Germline V CDR1 and CDR2: MDHEN, SYDVKM. Between the trimmed V and J ends, which lost 6 bases and 8 bases, there was a span of 11 bases. This CDR3 spans 12 amino acids. The CDR3 spells CASSLPRDTIYF. The CDR3 bases are TGTGCCAGCAGCCTTCCCCGGGACACCATATATTTT.

The rearrangement joins TRBV21-1 to TRBJ1-2; TRBD1 was called by the table and not checked on the DNA. TRBV21-1 is designated a pseudogene. The CDR3 has 13 amino acids. In DNA, the CDR3 is TGTGCCAGCAGCGGCCAGGGGCCCACAGGGCAAACCTTC. It yields the protein CASSGQGPTGQTF.

The CDR3 loop reads CASTSTSGGPNEQFF. CDR3 sequence (DNA): TGTGCCAGCACTTCGACTAGCGGGGGGCCGAATGAGCAGTTCTTC. The chain links TRBV2 to TRBJ2-1; 13 nucleotides align to TRBD2. The CDR3 contains 15 residues. Germline CDR1 reads SNHLY; CDR2 reads FYNNEI. J gave up 7 bases and V 7 bases, and 7 bases lay outside the gene matches.

This clone was found once. The rearrangement uses TRBV7-2 and TRBJ2-7, with 10 bases lining up with TRBD1. Germline values: CDR1 SGHTA, CDR2 FQGNSA. The trim removed 2 bases at V and 5 bases at J, leaving 3 bases unmatched. The CDR3 runs to 14 residues. CDR3 residues: CASSLWDRGHEQYF. CDR3 coding DNA: TGTGCCAGCAGCTTATGGGACAGGGGCCACGAGCAGTACTTC.

The chain links TRBV5-4 to TRBJ2-7, with D possibly TRBD2 on 6 matching bases. CDR3 size: 12 residues. The V end lost 4 bases, the J end lost 5 bases, and 10 bases lay between the germline ends. Looked up from germline, CDR1 is SGHNT and CDR2 is YYREEE (reference sequence). CDR3 DNA: TGTGCCAGCAGCCCGGGACTGAACGAGCAGTACTTC. Translation: CASSPGLNEQYF.

The rearrangement joins TRBV7-6 to TRBJ1-1; TRBD1 is a possible D gene (6 bases). Germline CDR1 and CDR2: SGHVS and FNYEAQ. The CDR3 consists of 16 residues. The V and J ends lost 1 base and 1 base respectively, with 13 bases between them. CDR3 sequence: CASSLVGQGPNTEAFF. CDR3 in DNA: TGTGCCAGCAGCTTAGTCGGTCAGGGGCCGAACACTGAAGCTTTCTTT.

This chain joins TRBV9 and TRBJ2-7; 7 positions agree with TRBD1. The CDR3 totals 14 residues. The germline V gene encodes CDR1 SGDLS and CDR2 YYNGEE. After removal of 2 bases from V and 2 bases from J, the junction contained 4 bases not matched to a gene. For the CDR3, the DNA is TGTGCCAGCAGCGTGGGGACAGCTGCCTACGAGCAGTACTTC. This encodes CASSVGTAAYEQYF.

The chain is built from TRBV28 and TRBJ1-2; unclear D gene. This CDR3 is 13 amino acids long. Looked up from germline, CDR1 is MDHEN and CDR2 is SYDVKM. V was clipped by 3 bases and J by 4 bases, with 9 bases between them. In nucleotides, the CDR3 is TGTGCCAGCAGTTTTGCGGAGGGCTATGGCTACACCTTC. Protein sequence: CASSFAEGYGYTF.

The chain uses TRBV4-1 and TRBJ1-5; TRBD1 matches 8 bases. The germline gives CDR1 MGHRA, CDR2 YSYEKL. Trimming took 0 bases from V and 4 from J; bases not matched to a gene: 2. The CDR3 length is 15 residues. This CDR3 reads CASSQDRGRNQPQHF. Here the CDR3 DNA reads TGCGCCAGCAGCCAAGACAGGGGGCGGAATCAGCCCCAGCATTTT.

The chain employs TRBV7-8 and TRBJ1-2; no clear D. CDR3 length: 13 residues. Trimming pared 1 base from V and 3 bases from J, leaving 6 bases between. The germline CDR1 and CDR2 sequences are SGHVS and FQNEAQ. The chain's CDR3 is CASSLDSHYGYTF. The CDR3 DNA reads TGTGCCAGCAGCTTAGACTCGCACTATGGCTACACCTTC.

J is TRBJ1-6 and V is TRBV3-1 (or the pseudogene TRBV3-2); 10 bases fit TRBD1. Unmatched junction bases numbered 20, after V lost 4 bases and J lost 11 bases. Looked up from germline, CDR1 is LGHDT and CDR2 is YNNKEL (reference sequence). The CDR3 runs 19 residues. DNA for the CDR3: TGTGCCAGCAGCCCTACGACAGGGGGCACGGGTAAAGGGAAGACACCCCTCCACTTT. Its translation: CASSPTTGGTGKGKTPLHF.

This sequence joins TRBV7-8 and TRBJ2-2; tentatively, D is TRBD1 (5 bases). This CDR3 has 15 residues. Trimming left V 5 bases short and J 0 bases short, with 10 bases between. From germline, CDR1 is SGHVS and CDR2 FQNEAQ. In nucleotides, the CDR3 is TGTGCCAGCAGCCCTAGACAGTCGAACACCGGGGAGCTGTTTTTT. Amino acids: CASSPRQSNTGELFF. Complete variable domain (other parts from reference TRBV7-8 and TRBJ2-2): GAGVSQSPRYKVAKRGQDVALRCDPISGHVSLFWYQQALGQGPEFLTYFQNEAQLDKSGLPSDRFFAERPEGSVSTLKIQRTQQEDSAVYLCASSPRQSNTGELFFGEGSRLTVL.

CDR3 sequence reads: CASSFRTGGSYEQYF. The CDR3 coding sequence is TGTGCCAGCAGCTTCAGGACAGGGGGGTCCTACGAGCAGTACTTC. J is TRBJ2-7 and V is TRBV7-2; 10 bases are shared with TRBD1. With 3 bases clipped from V and 1 base from J, the junction kept 3 bases outside the gene matches. CDR1 is SGHTA, CDR2 FQGNSA, per germline. The CDR3 spans 15 residues.

The J gene is TRBJ1-2, the V gene TRBV19; weak D call: TRBD1 (6 bases). Germline-derived CDR1 and CDR2 are LNHDA and SQIVND (reference sequence). Trimming shortened V by 3 bases and J by 5 bases, and 16 bases separated the two germline ends. The CDR3 consists of 15 residues. The CDR3 DNA is TGTGCCAGTAGTATCGGTAGGCAGGGGATATATGGCTACACCTTC. This encodes CASSIGRQGIYGYTF.

The genes are TRBV2 and TRBJ2-1, with TRBD2 identical over 15 bases. Germline values: CDR1 SNHLY, CDR2 FYNNEI. The CDR3 has 17 residues. After removal of 11 bases from V and 2 bases from J, the junction contained 10 bases not matched to a gene. CDR3 DNA: TGTGCCGTACCGGGACTAGCGGGGGGCAACACCTACAATGAGCAGTTCTTC. Residues: CAVPGLAGGNTYNEQFF. Full variable domain (rest looked up from reference TRBV2 and TRBJ2-1): EPEVTQTPSHQVTQMGQEVILRCVPISNHLYFYWYRQILGQKVEFLVSFYNNEISEKSEIFDDQFSVERPDGSNFTLKIRSTKLEDSAMYFCAVPGLAGGNTYNEQFFGPGTRLTVL.

The chain uses TRBV15 and TRBJ2-1; 12 positions agree with TRBD2. The CDR3 runs 13 residues. The J segment lost 8 bases and the V segment lost 7 bases, leaving 3 bases of the junction unmatched. CDR1 is LNHNV, CDR2 YYDKDF, per germline (reference sequence). In DNA, the CDR3 is TGTGCCACCACGACTAGCGGGGGCTATGAGCAGTTCTTC. Residues: CATTTSGGYEQFF. The whole variable domain, filled in from reference TRBV15 and TRBJ2-1, reads DAMVIQNPRYQVTQFGKPVTLSCSQTLNHNVMYWYQQKSSQAPKLLFHYYDKDFNNEADTPDNFQSRRPNTSFCFLDIRSPGLGDTAMYLCATTTSGGYEQFFGPGTRLTVL.

The V and J genes are TRBV20-1 and TRBJ2-7, with TRBD2 as a possible D gene (6 bases). The length of the CDR3 is 15 residues. V was cut by 3 bases and J by 1 base, with 16 bases left in between. Germline V gives CDR1 DFQATT, CDR2 SNEGSKA (reference sequence). Here the CDR3 reads CSASGGSGRSYEQYF. CDR3 nucleotide sequence: TGCAGTGCTAGTGGAGGGAGTGGAAGGTCCTACGAGCAGTACTTC.

CDR3 DNA sequence: TGTGCCATCAGTGAGGCTCCTCGAGGGGAGCAGTTCTTC. It yields the protein CAISEAPRGEQFF. The rearrangement uses TRBV10-3 and TRBJ2-1, with D tentatively TRBD2 (5 bases). V dropped 2 bases and J dropped 10 bases, with 12 bases sitting between them. Germline CDR1 is ENHRY and CDR2 is SYGVKD. The CDR3 length is 13 residues.

This chain connects TRBV18 to TRBJ2-5; 8 bases match TRBD2. The CDR3 runs 16 residues. Germline V gene sequence: CDR1 KGHSH, CDR2 LQKENI. Trimming took 0 bases from V and 0 from J; bases not matched to a gene: 3. The CDR3 nucleotides read TGTGCCAGCTCACCACCGGGCGGGGGGTACCAAGAGACCCAGTACTTC. It specifies CASSPPGGGYQETQYF.

Here the CDR3 reads CASSQGGSSDEQYF. CDR3 in DNA: TGTGCCAGCAGCCAAGGCGGGAGCTCGGACGAGCAGTACTTC. The gene calls are TRBV3-1 (or the pseudogene TRBV3-2) and TRBJ2-7, with TRBD2 matching 7 bases. Trimming took 1 base from V and 5 from J; bases not matched to a gene: 5. The germline V gene encodes CDR1 LGHDT and CDR2 YNNKEL (reference sequence). CDR3 length: 14 residues.

This clone was recorded only once. This chain uses TRBV11-1 with TRBJ2-7, with a weak D call TRBD1 (6 bases). V was pared by 4 bases and J by 6 bases, with 10 bases between. Germline V CDR1 and CDR2: SGHAT, FQDESV (reference sequence). CDR3 length equals 12 residues. The CDR3 DNA follows: TGTGCCAGCAGCTCCACAGGGTTCGAGCAGTACTTC. Translating gives CASSSTGFEQYF.

This clone was detected only once. The chain uses TRBV3-1 (or the pseudogene TRBV3-2) and TRBJ2-2; 7 nucleotides agree with TRBD1. The CDR3 spans 16 residues. V was clipped by 3 bases and J by 5 bases; unmatched bases: 9. Germline CDR1 and CDR2: LGHDT and YNNKEL (reference sequence). CDR3 DNA: TGTGCCAGCAGCCACCCCGGTGCAGGGGGTACCGGGGAGCTGTTTTTT. This codes for CASSHPGAGGTGELFF.

The V call is TRBV28, the J call TRBJ2-1, with TRBD1 matching 9 bases. Germline V gene data show CDR1 as MDHEN and CDR2 as SYDVKM. V shed 2 bases and J 4 bases; nucleotides not matched to a gene: 9. The CDR3 is 17 amino acids. This chain's CDR3 is CASSLTRGGQGYNEQFF. CDR3 bases: TGTGCCAGCAGTTTAACCAGGGGCGGACAGGGGTACAATGAGCAGTTCTTC.

The V gene is TRBV10-2, the J gene TRBJ1-1; 8 nucleotides match TRBD1. The germline V gene encodes CDR1 WSHSY and CDR2 SAAADI. V lost 6 bases to trimming and J lost 3 bases; unmatched junction nucleotides: 12. The CDR3 sequence is 16 residues long. The CDR3 bases are TGCGCCAGCAGGAGACACCAGGGGGCGGATGACACTGAAGCTTTCTTT. Protein sequence: CASRRHQGADDTEAFF.

The chain couples TRBV6-5 to TRBJ1-3; D ambiguous. The CDR3 totals 15 residues. CDR1 MNHEY and CDR2 SVGAGI come from the germline V gene. The ends were cut back, 0 bases at V and 4 bases at J, with 10 bases in the middle. CDR3 loop: CASSYSPGNGNTIYF. The CDR3 DNA follows: TGTGCCAGCAGTTACTCGCCGGGAAACGGAAACACCATATATTTT.

The chain employs TRBV28 and TRBJ2-7, with a possible D match to TRBD2 (6 bases). CDR1 MDHEN and CDR2 SYDVKM come from the germline V gene. Deletions cut 10 bases from V and 0 bases from J, with 19 bases between. CDR3 length: 15 amino acids. Here the CDR3 DNA reads TGTGCCATCAACCAAGAGGGACTCCTCTCCTACGAGCAGTACTTC. Protein sequence: CAINQEGLLSYEQYF.

This chain joins TRBV27 and TRBJ2-1, with TRBD2 as a possible D gene (5 bases). V was shortened by 3 bases and J by 7 bases, with 7 bases between the two germline ends. In germline, CDR1 is MNHEY, CDR2 SMNVEV (reference sequence). This CDR3 comprises 12 residues. For the CDR3, the DNA is TGTGCCAGCAGTTTCCCGGGGAATGAGCAGTTCTTC. Translation: CASSFPGNEQFF.

V and J are TRBV12-3 or TRBV12-4 and TRBJ2-1; TRBD2 agrees at 10 bases. The CDR3 is made up of 12 amino acids. The ends lost 5 bases at V and 15 bases at J; junction bases unmatched: 7. Here the CDR3 DNA reads TGTGCCAGCAGTCTCCAGGCTAGCGGGGGGTTCTTC. This encodes CASSLQASGGFF.

The chain has TRBV18 and TRBJ2-7; 8 nucleotides match TRBD2. The CDR3 length is 15 residues. J gave up 3 bases and V 2 bases, and 6 bases lay outside the gene matches. Germline CDR1 KGHSH, CDR2 LQKENI. The CDR3 region has the DNA TGTGCCAGCTCACCATACGGGGGGGCGAACTACGAGCAGTACTTC. Protein: CASSPYGGANYEQYF.